Listed here are 4 T cell receptor beta chains from one sample, sequenced in a study of T cell responses to AZD1222 COVID-19 vaccine. Some clones are missing from TCRdb's copy, which holds only in-frame ones; the method was immunoSEQ multiplex PCR. The sample consists of about 160,000 clones, roughly 90% of them appearing once. Specimen: peripheral blood, collected 28 days after the second AZD1222 dose. The receptors shown here come from an adult who received the AZD1222 COVID-19 vaccine.

The chain recombines TRBV7-8 with TRBJ2-7; D perhaps matches TRBD2 (5 bases). V was shortened by 5 bases and J by 1 base, with 12 bases between the two germline ends. Germline values: CDR1 SGHVS, CDR2 FQNEAQ. This CDR3 has 14 residues. The CDR3 region has the DNA TGTGCCAGCAGCCCTACTAGTTTTTCCTACGAGCAGTACTTC. This sequence encodes CASSPTSFSYEQYF.

The genes are TRBV12-5 and TRBJ1-2; tentative D call: TRBD1 (5 bases). The germline V and J ends were trimmed by 0 bases and 5 bases, with 22 bases remaining between them. Looked up from germline, CDR1 is LGHNT and CDR2 is FRNRAP. The CDR3 spans 18 residues. The CDR3 DNA sequence: TGTGCTAGTGGTTTGGTATTGGGTTATGTGGGGCTGGAGTATGGCTACACCTTC. It yields the protein CASGLVLGYVGLEYGYTF.

The V and J genes are TRBV19 and TRBJ2-7, with D perhaps TRBD2 (5 bases). CDR3 length equals 15 residues. Germline CDR1 and CDR2: LNHDA and SQIVND (reference sequence). Trimming took 5 bases from V and 0 from J, leaving 14 bases between them. CDR3 DNA: TGTGCCAGTAGTTCTAGCCAGGAGTTCTCCTACGAGCAGTACTTC. It yields the protein CASSSSQEFSYEQYF.

The V call is TRBV27, the J call TRBJ2-2; TRBD2 might be the D (6 bases). There are 13 residues in the CDR3. Germline CDR1 is MNHEY and CDR2 is SMNVEV (reference sequence). Trimming shortened V by 8 bases and J by 4 bases, and 11 bases separated the two germline ends. The CDR3 bases are TGTGCCAGCGGAGGGTTCGTCACCGGGGAGCTGTTTTTT. It encodes CASGGFVTGELFF.